Included here is one TCR beta chain sequence, with context. Assay used: immunoSEQ multiplex PCR; TCRdb lists only in-frame clones, some missing. Of around 2,000,000 clones listed, approximately 94% are singletons. These data come from a study of shared clonotypes between healthy human individuals. The germline V gene encodes CDR1 GTSNPN and CDR2 SVGIG (reference sequence). The CDR3 extends over 14 amino acids. Trimming took 0 bases from V and 6 from J, leaving 11 bases between them. Naive CD8 cells lacked CD45RO and underwent positive selection for CCR7, leaving out terminally differentiated effector memory CD45RA+ cells.

Material: naive CD8+ T cells sorted from blood. This sequence joins TRBV30 and TRBJ2-2, with D perhaps TRBD1 or TRBD2 (5 bases each). The TCR sequence derives from a man between 18 and 29 years old in good health. Here the CDR3 DNA reads TGTGCCTGGAGTGTGGGGGTTGCCGCCGGGGAGCTGTTTTTT. Translating it yields CAWSVGVAAGELFF.